Below, one T cell receptor beta chain is given with its context. Data came from immunoSEQ multiplex PCR; TCRdb stores just in-frame clones and leaves some out. The data contain about 49,000 clones, about 89% of them singletons. The data derive from a study of blood T cell repertoires in COVID-19. The specimen was peripheral blood. The source is a woman of 80 years or more with COVID-19, enrolled during active disease.

The CDR3: CASVAGLAGLGTQYF. CDR3 nucleotide sequence: TGCGCCAGTGTGGCAGGACTAGCGGGTTTGGGTACGCAGTATTTT. The V and J genes are TRBV10-1 and TRBJ2-3, with 11 bases lining up with TRBD2. CDR1 and CDR2 (germline): WNHNN, SYGVQD (reference sequence). The CDR3 covers 15 residues. With V trimmed by 9 bases and J by 8 bases, 13 bases remained unmatched.